The rows below give T cell receptor beta chains drawn from one sample of a study of T cell repertoires in cytomegalovirus infection. Each CDR3 protein is one row after TCRdb ran MiXCR on the reads. The sample records approximately 200,000 distinct CDR3 sequences, over 20% being singletons. Sequencing input: CD8+ T cells from PBMCs. The receptor set was obtained from a human donor in good health (CMV status not recorded). Some clones in this sample may be carry-over from other donors' samples. CDR3s include the opening cysteine and the closing phenylalanine or tryptophan. A D gene is named only where the DNA matches it firmly. Where a row states a size, it is once, few, many or the class of an expanded clone; other rows omit it.

v_call,j_call,d_call,clone_size,cdr3_nt,cdr3_aa
TRBV28,TRBJ2-1,TRBD2,NA,TGTGCCAGCAGGTTACTAGCGACCTACAATGAGCAGTTCTTC,CASRLLATYNEQFF
TRBV19,TRBJ2-7,NA,NA,TGTGCCAGTAGTATATCTGACGATTCCTCTGAGCAGTACTTC,CASSISDDSSEQYF
TRBV12-3/TRBV12-4,TRBJ2-1,NA,many,TGTGCCAGCAGTTGGGGATCGGATGAGCAGTTCTTC,CASSWGSDEQFF
TRBV19,TRBJ2-7,NA,NA,TGTGCCAGTAGTATAGTTCCGGCAGCCAGCGACGAGCAGTACTTC,CASSIVPAASDEQYF
TRBV7-6,TRBJ1-1,NA,many,TGTGCCAGCAGCCAGACAGCCAACACTGAAGCTTTCTTT,CASSQTANTEAFF
TRBV6-2/TRBV6-3,TRBJ2-1,NA,NA,TGTGCCAGCAACAACGGGGACTACAATGAGCAGTTCTTC,CASNNGDYNEQFF
TRBV14,TRBJ2-1,TRBD2,NA,TGTGCCAGCAGCCAAGTTGCGGGGGTCCCTGCTGAGCAGTTCTTC,CASSQVAGVPAEQFF
TRBV27,TRBJ1-2,TRBD1,few,TGTGCCAGCAGTTTAACCGGGACAGCACATGGCTACACCTTC,CASSLTGTAHGYTF
TRBV20-1,TRBJ2-2,TRBD2,NA,TGCAGTGCTCAACCTACTAGCGGGGGGAACACCGGGGAGCTGTTTTTT,CSAQPTSGGNTGELFF
TRBV6-1,TRBJ2-7,TRBD1,NA,TGTGCCAGCAGGTCTACAGGGGGAGACGAGCAGTACTTC,CASRSTGGDEQYF
TRBV12-3/TRBV12-4,TRBJ2-7,NA,NA,TGTGCCAGCAGTATGGACAGTAGTGAGACCTACGAGCAGTACTTC,CASSMDSSETYEQYF
TRBV5-6,TRBJ2-7,TRBD1,NA,TGTGCCAGCAGCTCAGGGACAGGGCCCTACGAGCAGTACTTC,CASSSGTGPYEQYF
TRBV6-1,TRBJ2-2,NA,many,TGTGCCAGCAGAGGAATCGGGGGGGAGCTGTTTTTT,CASRGIGGELFF
TRBV7-8,TRBJ1-1,NA,few,TGTGCCAGCAGTATTCGCGACAGCATTTCTGGAGCTTTCTTT,CASSIRDSISGAFF
TRBV7-8,TRBJ2-2,NA,few,TGTGCCAGCAGGGGCCGGGATACGAACACCGGGGAGCTGTTTTTT,CASRGRDTNTGELFF
TRBV30,TRBJ1-1,NA,few,TGTGCCTGGATGGCAGTGAACACTGAAGCTTTCTTT,CAWMAVNTEAFF
TRBV6-6,TRBJ2-7,TRBD1,few,TGTGCCAGCAGCCCACCCCTGACAGGGGTCGCCTACGAGCAGTACTTC,CASSPPLTGVAYEQYF
TRBV10-2,TRBJ1-2,NA,few,TGCGCCAGCAGTGAAGGGGGACCGGGCTATGGCTACACCTTC,CASSEGGPGYGYTF
TRBV12-3/TRBV12-4,TRBJ2-7,NA,few,TGTGCCAGCAGGGCGACTAGTACGGAGCAGTACTTC,CASRATSTEQYF
TRBV11-2,TRBJ1-5,NA,many,TGTGCCAGCAGCTTGGCGGGGGGAAGCAATCAGCCCCAGCATTTT,CASSLAGGSNQPQHF
TRBV29-1,TRBJ2-3,TRBD2,many,TGCAGCGTGGTAGCGGGGGGGCCTTCGACAGATACGCAGTATTTT,CSVVAGGPSTDTQYF
TRBV20-1,TRBJ1-1,NA,NA,TGCAGTGCTAGAGGGAGGGCAGGGGATTTCGCTGAAGCTTTCTTT,CSARGRAGDFAEAFF
TRBV13,TRBJ1-5,NA,NA,TGTGCCAGCAGCTTATCTCGTAGCAATCAGCCCCAGCATTTT,CASSLSRSNQPQHF
TRBV27,TRBJ1-1,TRBD1,many,TGTGCCAGCAGTTCCTTACGATGGACAGGGAAGACTGAAGCTTTCTTT,CASSSLRWTGKTEAFF
TRBV19,TRBJ2-1,NA,NA,TGTGCCAGTTCCCACGGGGGCCGGTACAATGAGCAGTTCTTC,CASSHGGRYNEQFF
TRBV6-4,TRBJ1-1,NA,NA,TGTGCCAGCAGTGACCACCTGAACACTGAAGCTTTCTTT,CASSDHLNTEAFF
TRBV29-1,TRBJ2-7,NA,many,TGCAGCGTTAGGAGCGCCTCCTCCTACGAGCAGTACTTC,CSVRSASSYEQYF
TRBV7-9,TRBJ2-3,TRBD2,many,TGTGCCAGCAGCCCTAGCGGGGGGCCCGGAGATACGCAGTATTTT,CASSPSGGPGDTQYF
TRBV6-5,TRBJ2-2,NA,many,TGTGCCAGCAGTTATGGCGGTGACACCGGGGAGCTGTTTTTT,CASSYGGDTGELFF
TRBV5-6,TRBJ2-1,TRBD2,few,TGTGCCAGCAGCCGGACTAGCGGGTTTAATGAGCAGTTCTTC,CASSRTSGFNEQFF
TRBV20-1,TRBJ1-2,NA,NA,TGCAGTGCTTATGAGGGGGTTGGAAACTATGGCTACACCTTC,CSAYEGVGNYGYTF
TRBV12-3/TRBV12-4,TRBJ2-2,TRBD1,many,TGTGCCAGCAGTTTCGGACAGGCATTTACCGGGGAGCTGTTTTTT,CASSFGQAFTGELFF
TRBV28,TRBJ2-1,TRBD1,NA,TGTGCCAGCAGTTCTGAAGGGGGCTCATACTCCTACAATGAGCAGTTCTTC,CASSSEGGSYSYNEQFF
TRBV6-2/TRBV6-3,TRBJ2-5,NA,few,TGTGCCAGCAGTACATACAGGACCCCGGGGGAGACCCAGTACTTC,CASSTYRTPGETQYF
TRBV9,TRBJ1-5,NA,NA,TGTGCCAGCGGTCAGGGGTTAGGCCAGCCCCAGCATTTT,CASGQGLGQPQHF
TRBV20-1,TRBJ2-1,TRBD2,many,TGCAGTGCCCGTGCGGGGGATTACAATGAGCAGTTCTTC,CSARAGDYNEQFF
TRBV28,TRBJ1-1,NA,NA,TGTGCCAGCAGGTCCGAATCTTTGAGGACTGAAGCTTTCTTT,CASRSESLRTEAFF
TRBV7-6,TRBJ2-1,TRBD2,many,TGTGCCAGCAGCAGAAGCGGGGGGGGCTACAATGAGCAGTTCTTC,CASSRSGGGYNEQFF
TRBV5-5,TRBJ2-2,NA,many,TGTGCCAGCAGCTTGGTCGGAGGGACAGTTAACACCGGGGAGCTGTTTTTT,CASSLVGGTVNTGELFF
TRBV7-2,TRBJ2-1,TRBD2,NA,TGTGCCAGCGCGTTAGCGGGGGGGCGCTACAATGAGCAGTTCTTC,CASALAGGRYNEQFF
TRBV9,TRBJ2-1,TRBD1,few,TGTGCCAGCAGCCCTTGGACAGGGGGCAATGAGCAGTTCTTC,CASSPWTGGNEQFF
TRBV7-9,TRBJ2-7,NA,few,TGTGCCAGCAGCTTTCCCCAGTCCTACGAGCAGTACTTC,CASSFPQSYEQYF
TRBV25-1,TRBJ1-6,NA,few,TGTGCCAGCAGTGAAGGGTGGGGGTATCCACCCCTCCACTTT,CASSEGWGYPPLHF
TRBV28,TRBJ2-5,NA,NA,TGTGCCAGCAGTTTATGGCGAACAGGAGGGATGCAAGAGACCCAGTACTTC,CASSLWRTGGMQETQYF
TRBV11-2,TRBJ2-4,NA,NA,TGTGCCAGCATCTTCGGGGGGCAAAACATTCAGTACTTC,CASIFGGQNIQYF
TRBV7-7,TRBJ2-7,NA,few,TGTGCCAGCAGCTTTGGTGCAGGTTCCTACGAGCAGTACTTC,CASSFGAGSYEQYF
TRBV5-1,TRBJ2-1,TRBD2,NA,TGCGCCAGCAGCTTGGCTAGCGGGGGGTCCTACAATGAACAGTTCTTC,CASSLASGGSYNEQFF
TRBV19,TRBJ1-5,TRBD1,few,TGTGCCAGTAGTATCGGGGCCGGGACAGGGGGCTTTCAGCCCCAGCATTTT,CASSIGAGTGGFQPQHF
TRBV12-3/TRBV12-4,TRBJ2-2,TRBD1,few,TGTGCCAGCAGTTCCGCCCCTCTGCCGGGACAGGGAACCGGGGAGCTGTTTTTT,CASSSAPLPGQGTGELFF
TRBV7-6,TRBJ2-5,NA,many,TGTGCCAGCAGTTCTGAGGGCTCCCCGCACTTC,CASSSEGSPHF
TRBV5-1,TRBJ2-1,NA,NA,TGCGCCAGCAGCTTGGCCGGGGTCCCTACCAGTTACAATGAGCAGTTCTTC,CASSLAGVPTSYNEQFF
TRBV7-9,TRBJ1-1,NA,NA,TGTGCCAGCAGCCCCTCGGCCGGACAGACGAACACTGAAGCTTTCTTT,CASSPSAGQTNTEAFF
TRBV7-2,TRBJ2-2,NA,NA,TGTGCCAGCAGCATAGCGCATACGGCGAACACCGGGGAGCTGTTTTTT,CASSIAHTANTGELFF